This record concerns one TCR beta chain sequence. The data are from a study of early stage breast cancer tumors. Study-wide context: About 80% of the 16 invasive tumors were ER+, PR+ and HER2-. Invasive lobular carcinomas made up about 30% of the 12 ER+/PR+/HER2- tumors.

V gave up 3 bases and J gave up 0 bases; unmatched junction bases: 8. Germline V gene lookup returns CDR1 SGHVS and CDR2 FQNEAQ. CDR3 length equals 17 residues. Using immunoSEQ multiplex PCR, the repertoire was profiled, and TCRdb retains in-frame clones only, with some absent. The table has about 70,000 clones, approximately 84% seen once. This chain uses TRBV7-8 with TRBJ2-4; 7 bases fit TRBD1. The sequencing input was blood. The clonotype was recovered from a person aged 40 to 49 with breast cancer. The DNA of the CDR3 is TGTGCCAGCAGCTTCAGACAGGGAAGACTAGCCAAAAACATTCAGTACTTC. Amino acids: CASSFRQGRLAKNIQYF.